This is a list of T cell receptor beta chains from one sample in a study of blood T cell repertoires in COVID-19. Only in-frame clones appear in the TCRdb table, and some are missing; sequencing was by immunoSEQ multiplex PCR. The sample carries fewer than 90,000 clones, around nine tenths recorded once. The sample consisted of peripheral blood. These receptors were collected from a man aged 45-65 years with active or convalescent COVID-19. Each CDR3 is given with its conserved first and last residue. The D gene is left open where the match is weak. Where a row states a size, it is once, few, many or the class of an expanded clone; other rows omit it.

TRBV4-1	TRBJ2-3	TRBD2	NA	TGCGCCAGCAGCCAGGCCCTAGCGGGGGATACAGATACGCAGTATTTT	CASSQALAGDTDTQYF
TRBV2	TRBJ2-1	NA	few	TGTGCCAGCAGTGAAATCAAGGAGAGTACCTACAATGAGCAGTTCTTC	CASSEIKESTYNEQFF
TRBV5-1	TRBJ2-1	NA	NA	TGCGCCAGCAGCTCCCTTGGGGGGGGGCTAGAAACCTACAATGAGCAGTTCTTC	CASSSLGGGLETYNEQFF
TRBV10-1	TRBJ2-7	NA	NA	TGCGCCAGCAGTGAGTCTATCAGGCCTACCTACGAGCAGTACTTC	CASSESIRPTYEQYF
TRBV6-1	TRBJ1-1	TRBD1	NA	TGTGCCAGCAGTGAAGGGGACAGGGATAACACTGAAGCTTTCTTT	CASSEGDRDNTEAFF
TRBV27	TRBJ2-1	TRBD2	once	TGTGCCAGCAGTACGCGGGGGGGCAGCTATGAGCAGTTCTTC	CASSTRGGSYEQFF
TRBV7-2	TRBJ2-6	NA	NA	TGTGCCAGCAGCGGACAGTCCTCTGGGGCCAACGTCCTGACTTTC	CASSGQSSGANVLTF
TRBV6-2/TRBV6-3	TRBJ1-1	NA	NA	TGTGCCAGCAGTTCCCAGGGCATGAACACTGAAGCTTTCTTT	CASSSQGMNTEAFF
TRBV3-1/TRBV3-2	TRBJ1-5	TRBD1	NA	TGTGCCAGCAGCCAGGGACAGGGGGGCGTGGGGCCCCAGCATTTT	CASSQGQGGVGPQHF
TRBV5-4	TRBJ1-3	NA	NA	TGTGCCAGCAGCTTGGACAGCCTCTCTGGAAACACCATATATTTT	CASSLDSLSGNTIYF
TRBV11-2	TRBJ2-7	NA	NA	TGTGCCAGCAGCTTAGTTTGGGAGGTGACCTACGAGCAGTACTTC	CASSLVWEVTYEQYF
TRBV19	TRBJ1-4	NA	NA	TGTGCCAGTAGTATACAGACAGCGCTGGCAACTAATGAAAAACTGTTTTTT	CASSIQTALATNEKLFF
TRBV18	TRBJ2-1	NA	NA	TGTGCCAGCTCACCATACGGGGAGTCCTACAATGAGCAGTTCTTC	CASSPYGESYNEQFF
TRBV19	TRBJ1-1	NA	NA	TGTGCCAGTAGTAACCGGGGGATGAACACTGAAGCTTTCTTT	CASSNRGMNTEAFF
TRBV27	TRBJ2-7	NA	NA	TGTGCCAGCAGTTTCGGACAAGGACGCTACGAGCAGTACTTC	CASSFGQGRYEQYF
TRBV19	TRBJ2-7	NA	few	TGTGCCAGTAGTACCGGGACACCAACCCTCTACGAGCAGTACTTC	CASSTGTPTLYEQYF
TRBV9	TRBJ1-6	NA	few	TGTGCCAGCAGCGTAGCGAGCAATTCACCCCTCCACTTT	CASSVASNSPLHF
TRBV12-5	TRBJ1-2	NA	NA	TGTGCTAGTGCCCAGGGATTTGGCTATGGCTACACCTTC	CASAQGFGYGYTF
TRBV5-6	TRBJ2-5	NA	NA	TGTGCCAGCAGCTTGGTAGCAGTGCAAGAGACCCAGTACTTC	CASSLVAVQETQYF
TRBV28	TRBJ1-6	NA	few	TGTGCCACTAACAGGGTAAATAATTCACCCCTCCACTTT	CATNRVNNSPLHF
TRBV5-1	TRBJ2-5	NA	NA	TGCGCCAGCAGCTTCACAGTTGCCCAAGAGACCCAGTACTTC	CASSFTVAQETQYF
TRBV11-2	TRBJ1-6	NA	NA	TGTGCCAGCAGCCCCGGGGGGGAAGGTTCACCCCTCCACTTT	CASSPGGEGSPLHF
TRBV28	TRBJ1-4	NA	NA	TGTGCCAGCAGTTCCCCCTCCAGGGCCTATAATGAAAAACTGTTTTTT	CASSSPSRAYNEKLFF
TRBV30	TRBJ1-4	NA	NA	TGTGCCTGGACTAAACCGGGGGAAAATGAAAAACTGTTTTTT	CAWTKPGENEKLFF
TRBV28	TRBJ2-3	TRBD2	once	TGTGCCAGCAGTTTTGGTCTAGCGGGTACAGATACGCAGTATTTT	CASSFGLAGTDTQYF
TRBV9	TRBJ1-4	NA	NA	TGTGCCAGCAGCGTAGTTGGGGCACCTAATGAAAAACTGTTTTTT	CASSVVGAPNEKLFF
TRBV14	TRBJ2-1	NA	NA	TGTGCCAGCAGCCAAGCTGACTTCTACAATGAGCAGTTCTTC	CASSQADFYNEQFF
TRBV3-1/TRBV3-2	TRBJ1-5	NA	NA	TGTGCCAGCAGCCAAGATGAGGGTCAGCCCCAGCATTTT	CASSQDEGQPQHF
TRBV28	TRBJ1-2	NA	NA	TGTGCCAGCAGTTTGGGACTCCTTCCTAACTATGGCTACACCTTC	CASSLGLLPNYGYTF
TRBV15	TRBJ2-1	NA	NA	TGTGCCACCAGCAGAGACTGGGGCACGATGGGGAATGAGCAGTTCTTC	CATSRDWGTMGNEQFF
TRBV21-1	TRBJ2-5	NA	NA	TGTGCCAGCAACAAAAGGGGGGGCCTCCCAGAGACCCAGTACTTC	CASNKRGGLPETQYF
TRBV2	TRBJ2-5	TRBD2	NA	TGTGCCAGCAGCCAACTCTCCCTAGCGGGGGAAGAGACCCAGTACTTC	CASSQLSLAGEETQYF
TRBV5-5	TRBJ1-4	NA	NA	TGTGCCAGCAGCTTGGACAGATTTAATGAAAAACTGTTTTTT	CASSLDRFNEKLFF
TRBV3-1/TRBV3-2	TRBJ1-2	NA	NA	TGTGCCAGCAGCCAAGAGGCAGCTAACTATGGCTACACCTTC	CASSQEAANYGYTF
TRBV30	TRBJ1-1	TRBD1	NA	TGTGCCTGGAGCCCCTGGGGACAGACGCTGAACACTGAAGCTTTCTTT	CAWSPWGQTLNTEAFF
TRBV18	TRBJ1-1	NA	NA	TGTGCCAGCTCACCCACAGGGCGCACTGAAGCTTTCTTT	CASSPTGRTEAFF
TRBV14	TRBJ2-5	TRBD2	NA	TGTGCCAGCAGCCACGGGGGGGTCCAAGAGACCCAGTACTTC	CASSHGGVQETQYF
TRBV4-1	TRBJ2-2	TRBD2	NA	TGCGCCAGCAGAAATTTAGCGGGGGGAGCCACCGGGGAGCTGTTTTTT	CASRNLAGGATGELFF
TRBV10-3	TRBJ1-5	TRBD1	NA	TGTGCCATCGGCGCGGGACAGGTGACTAGCAATCAGCCCCAGCATTTT	CAIGAGQVTSNQPQHF
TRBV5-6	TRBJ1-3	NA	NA	TGTGCCAGCAGCCTTCAGACTGGAAACACCATATATTTT	CASSLQTGNTIYF
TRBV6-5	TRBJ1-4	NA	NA	TGTGCCAGCAGACAGCTGGGGGGTGAAAAACTGTTTTTT	CASRQLGGEKLFF
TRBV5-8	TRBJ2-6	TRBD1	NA	TGTGCCAGCAGCTTCGGACAGGGAAGCACTGGGGCCAACGTCCTGACTTTC	CASSFGQGSTGANVLTF
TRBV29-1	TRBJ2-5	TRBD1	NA	TGCAGCGTTGAAGGTACAGGACAGGGGACCCAGTACTTC	CSVEGTGQGTQYF
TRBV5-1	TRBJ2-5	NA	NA	TGCGCCAGCAGCGAGAGTCAAGAGACCCAGTACTTC	CASSESQETQYF
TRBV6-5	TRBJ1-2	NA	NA	TGTGCCAGCACCAACGGGAACTATGGCTACACCTTC	CASTNGNYGYTF
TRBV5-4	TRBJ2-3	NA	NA	TGTGCCAGCAGCCACGAGGGGGGGGCAGATACGCAGTATTTT	CASSHEGGADTQYF
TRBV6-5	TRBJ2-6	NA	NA	TGTGCCAGCACTCCAAATCTGGCAGCGGAGGGCGTCCTGACTTTC	CASTPNLAAEGVLTF
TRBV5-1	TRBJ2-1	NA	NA	TGCGCCAGCAGCTTGGGTCCGGAGAATGAGCAGTTCTTC	CASSLGPENEQFF
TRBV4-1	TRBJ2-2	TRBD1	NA	TGCGCCAGCAGCCGCTGGACAGGGGAGAACACCGGGGAGCTGTTTTTT	CASSRWTGENTGELFF
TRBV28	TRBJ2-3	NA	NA	TGTGCCAGCAGGCCTACAGGTCCCGATACGCAGTATTTT	CASRPTGPDTQYF
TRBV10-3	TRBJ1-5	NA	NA	TGTGCCATCAGTGATGAGGGTCTCAATCAGCCCCAGCATTTT	CAISDEGLNQPQHF
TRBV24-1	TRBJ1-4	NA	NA	TGTGCCACCAGTGACCCGGACGGGGGAGATGAAAAACTGTTTTTT	CATSDPDGGDEKLFF